Given below is one TCR beta chain in context. Its cognate antigen is unknown. Study-wide results and limits: Tumor memory CD4+ T cell TCR gene usage clustered with blood and lymph node memory CD4+ cells and lymph node naive CD4+ cells.

Full-length variable regions came from constant-region reverse primers plus semi-nested Nested Universal Primer A PCR. TCRdb reanalysed the 5' RACE reads using MiXCR and keeps one entry per CDR3 protein. This sample has 35,000 to 50,000 distinct CDR3 sequences, with 30% found just once. Trimming removed 5 bases from V and 7 bases from J, with 11 bases in between. Germline-derived CDR1 and CDR2 are SGHTA and FQGTGA. This CDR3 has 13 residues. This TCR was recovered from a female donor with breast cancer. V usage is TRBV7-3 and J usage is TRBJ2-2; tentative D call: TRBD2 (5 bases). The material sequenced was tumor-infiltrating memory CD4+ T cells sorted from the breast tumor. Subset in this sample: memory CD4+ T cells, CD4+CD45RO+CD25-. The CDR3 nucleotides are TGTGCCAGCAGCCTCACCGGGGACGGGGAGCTGTTTTTT. This encodes CASSLTGDGELFF.